What follows are 32 T cell receptor beta chains derived from one specimen sequenced in a study of T cell repertoires in cytomegalovirus infection. TCRdb called the reads again in MiXCR, with one record for every CDR3 protein. The sample has fewer than 550,000 distinct CDR3 sequences; more than 15% are singletons. The source material was CD8+ T cells from PBMCs. Receptors were obtained from a human donor in good health (CMV status not recorded). Some clones in this sample may be carry-over from other donors' samples.

The sample holds many counts of this clonotype. This chain uses TRBV12-3 or TRBV12-4 with TRBJ2-3; either TRBD1 or TRBD2 may supply D (6 bases each). CDR3 size: 16 residues. Trimming removed 4 bases at V and 4 bases at J, with 18 bases between. The CDR3 reads CASSSLMGGEADTQYF. The CDR3 nucleotides read TGTGCCAGCAGTTCACTAATGGGGGGCGAAGCAGATACGCAGTATTTT.

Here the CDR3 DNA reads TGCAGTGCTAGAGTTCTTGCGGATAGCAATCAGCCCCAGCATTTT. Encoded protein: CSARVLADSNQPQHF. The V gene is TRBV20-1, the J gene TRBJ1-5, with unresolved D. The CDR3 extends over 15 amino acids. V lost 1 base and J lost 0, with 10 bases in between. Germline lookup yields CDR1 DFQATT and CDR2 SNEGSKA (reference sequence).

As regards this clonotype: Here the CDR3 omits its conserved ending phenylalanine or tryptophan, so a read error is the likely source. CDR3 protein: CASSLGVQSPLHS. DNA of the CDR3: TGTGCCAGCAGTTTGGGGGTGCAGTCACCCCTCCACTCT. This chain joins TRBV27 and TRBJ1-6; possible D gene TRBD1, 5 bases. V dropped 3 bases and J dropped 10 bases, with 10 bases sitting between them. CDR3 length equals 13 residues. CDR1 is MNHEY and CDR2 is SMNVEV in the germline V gene (reference sequence).

This clonotype was picked up a small number of times. This chain connects TRBV5-6 to TRBJ2-3; TRBD2 matches 8 bases. The CDR3 spans 17 residues. J lost 2 bases, V lost 0 bases, and 8 bases had no gene match. In germline, CDR1 is SGHDT, CDR2 YYEEEE. CDR3 bases: TGTGCCAGCAGCTTGGAAGGTAGCGGGATCTACACAGATACGCAGTATTTT. It specifies CASSLEGSGIYTDTQYF.

This clonotype was counted between two and nine times. The chain uses TRBV20-1 and TRBJ1-5; weak D call: TRBD1 (6 bases). The CDR3 totals 18 residues. V was trimmed by 6 bases and J by 0 bases, leaving 24 bases between them. CDR1 and CDR2 from the germline V gene are DFQATT and SNEGSKA (reference sequence). The CDR3 spells CSAPPEGGRKYSNQPQHF. CDR3 bases: TGCAGTGCACCCCCCGAAGGGGGGAGGAAATATAGCAATCAGCCCCAGCATTTT.

This clonotype was counted between two and nine times. The J gene is TRBJ1-1, the V gene TRBV9; D might be TRBD1 (6 bases). In germline, CDR1 is SGDLS, CDR2 YYNGEE. V gave up 1 base and J gave up 1 base, with 17 bases separating them. CDR3 length equals 17 residues. CDR3 amino acids: CASSVSTTRGANTEAFF. The CDR3 DNA is TGTGCCAGCAGCGTATCAACCACGCGGGGGGCGAACACTGAAGCTTTCTTT.

This clonotype was found many times. This rearrangement joins TRBV12-3 or TRBV12-4 to TRBJ2-1; no clear D. This CDR3 is built from 15 residues. The V end was cut by 4 bases, the J end by 0 bases, with 10 bases between. The DNA of the CDR3 is TGTGCCAGCAGTTCAGACTCCTCCTCCTACAATGAGCAGTTCTTC. Amino acid sequence: CASSSDSSSYNEQFF.

This clonotype was counted ten times or more. V gene TRBV5-6 combines with J gene TRBJ2-5; 7 bases map to TRBD1. This CDR3 is built from 15 residues. Germline loops: CDR1 SGHDT, CDR2 YYEEEE. The trim removed 4 bases at V and 7 bases at J, leaving 13 bases unmatched. CDR3 sequence (DNA): TGTGCCAGCAGCGGAGACGGGACAGCCCTTCCGACCCAGTACTTC. Protein product: CASSGDGTALPTQYF.

The chain links TRBV7-9 to TRBJ1-1, with 8 positions matching TRBD1. V shed 5 bases, J shed 1 base, and the junction held 12 bases outside the gene matches. This CDR3 contains 17 residues. Per the germline V gene, CDR1 is SEHNR and CDR2 is FQNEAQ (reference sequence). The CDR3 DNA follows: TGTGCCAGCAGCGACGCGACGGTAGGACAGGGGAACACTGAAGCTTTCTTT. Its protein is CASSDATVGQGNTEAFF.

This clonotype was recorded at least ten times. This rearrangement joins TRBV28 to TRBJ2-1, with 8 bases lining up with TRBD1. This CDR3 spans 13 amino acids. V lost 7 bases to trimming and J lost 10 bases; unmatched junction nucleotides: 9. Germline CDR1 is MDHEN and CDR2 is SYDVKM. The CDR3 spells CASIRRGHNEQFF. Written as DNA, the CDR3 is TGTGCCAGCATCCGCAGGGGGCATAACGAGCAGTTCTTC.

This clonotype has ten or more counts. The genes are TRBV7-9 and TRBJ1-5; D is uncertain. CDR3 length: 11 residues. Germline CDR1 SEHNR, CDR2 FQNEAQ (reference sequence). Trimming took off 4 bases at V and 10 bases at J, with 8 bases between the two ends. CDR3 coding DNA: TGTGCCAGCAGCTCTCCTGGTCCCCAGCATTTT. Protein: CASSSPGPQHF.

The sample holds many counts of this clonotype. The rearrangement links TRBV7-2 to TRBJ2-7; 7 nucleotides agree with TRBD2. Germline assignment: CDR1 SGHTA and CDR2 FQGNSA. The CDR3 is 11 amino acids. V gave up 5 bases and J gave up 8 bases; unmatched junction bases: 3. CDR3 sequence: CASSREVKQYF. In nucleotides, the CDR3 is TGTGCCAGCAGCCGGGAGGTCAAGCAGTACTTC.

This clonotype was seen ten or more times. The chain recombines TRBV12-3 or TRBV12-4 with TRBJ2-3; 13 bases map to TRBD2. The V segment lost 6 bases and the J segment 7 bases; nucleotides outside the gene matches: 4. The CDR3 contains 14 residues. The CDR3 coding sequence is TGTGCCAGCAGACTAGCGGGGGGGCCTTATACGCAGTATTTT. Amino acids: CASRLAGGPYTQYF.

The table lists this clonotype with many counts. The chain has TRBV12-3 or TRBV12-4 and TRBJ2-3; 10 bases map to TRBD2. Trimming removed 5 bases from V and 5 bases from J; junction bases left unmatched: 10. The CDR3 loop spans 16 amino acids. The CDR3 DNA reads as TGTGCCAGCAGTCATCGACCGGGACTAGCGCTAGATACGCAGTATTTT. Amino acids: CASSHRPGLALDTQYF.

This clonotype was detected many times. V usage is TRBV6-2 or TRBV6-3 and J usage is TRBJ1-1; D gene ambiguous. The CDR3 loop spans 12 amino acids. The V gene's germline CDR1 is MNHEY and CDR2 SVGEGT. V was cut by 2 bases and J by 5 bases, with 6 bases left in between. The CDR3 reads CASSYVRTEAFF. CDR3 in DNA: TGTGCCAGCAGTTACGTGAGGACTGAAGCTTTCTTT.

V and J are TRBV28 and TRBJ2-1, with TRBD2 matching over 10 bases. The V gene's germline CDR1 is MDHEN and CDR2 SYDVKM. CDR3 length: 14 amino acids. The V gene end was trimmed by 4 bases and the J gene end by 5 bases; junction bases not matched to a gene: 2. In DNA, the CDR3 is TGTGCCAGCAGTTCTGGACTAGCGGACAATGAGCAGTTCTTC. It encodes CASSSGLADNEQFF. The full variable domain, in which reference TRBV28 and TRBJ2-1 provide the parts outside the CDR3, is DVKVTQSSRYLVKRTGEKVFLECVQDMDHENMFWYRQDPGLGLRLIYFSYDVKMKEKGDIPEGYSVSREKKERFSLILESASTNQTSMYLCASSSGLADNEQFFGPGTRLTVL.

The table lists this clonotype with a count of one. One junction end does not reproduce the germline sequence, and a read error may be involved. The CDR3, as DNA: TGCGCCAGCAGCGGCGGGACTAGCGGGTACAATGAGCAGATCTTC. Its translation is CASSGGTSGYNEQIF. The chain joins TRBV5-1 to TRBJ2-1, with 12 bases fitting TRBD2. Germline values: CDR1 SGHRS, CDR2 YFSETQ. This CDR3 region has 15 residues.

The table lists this clonotype with many counts. This rearrangement joins TRBV7-9 to TRBJ2-7, with D possibly TRBD2 on 7 matching bases. CDR3 length equals 13 residues. V was pared by 8 bases and J by 5 bases, with 16 bases between. Germline V gene sequence: CDR1 SEHNR, CDR2 FQNEAQ (reference sequence). CDR3 nucleotide sequence: TGTGCCAGCCACTTCGGGGGGCTCGACGAGCAGTACTTC. Translating it yields CASHFGGLDEQYF. The full variable domain, completed using reference TRBV7-9 and TRBJ2-7, is DTGVSQNPRHKITKRGQNVTFRCDPISEHNRLYWYRQTLGQGPEFLTYFQNEAQLEKSRLLSDRFSAERPKGSFSTLEIQRTEQGDSAMYLCASHFGGLDEQYFGPGTRLTVT.

This clonotype was counted many times. The gene calls are TRBV7-9 and TRBJ2-7; 9 positions agree with TRBD1. The CDR3 extends over 14 amino acids. V trimming: 6 bases; J trimming: 4 bases; junction bases outside the gene matches: 7. Germline V CDR1 and CDR2: SEHNR, FQNEAQ (reference sequence). DNA of the CDR3: TGTGCCAGCAGACCAGGACAGGGGTTTTACGAGCAGTACTTC. Its translation: CASRPGQGFYEQYF.

This clonotype appeared many times. V is TRBV15 and J is TRBJ2-5; possibly TRBD2 for D (6 bases). The CDR3 sequence is 15 residues long. The germline V gene has CDR1 LNHNV and CDR2 YYDKDF (reference sequence). V dropped 8 bases and J dropped 4 bases, with 20 bases sitting between them. CDR3 protein: CATLGRSSGVETQYF. In nucleotides, the CDR3 is TGTGCCACCTTAGGGAGGTCCTCTGGGGTAGAGACCCAGTACTTC.

Comments on this clonotype: A read error may produce the germline difference seen at one junction end. This chain joins TRBV7-4 and TRBJ2-2, with D possibly called TRBD1 or TRBD2 (5 bases each). CDR3 length: 12 amino acids. Germline V gene sequence: CDR1 SGHVT, CDR2 SQSDAQ. CDR3 nucleotides: TGTGCCAGCAGCCAAGGGACCGGGGAGCCGTTTTTT. The encoded protein is CASSQGTGEPFF.

The rearrangement uses TRBV27 and TRBJ1-2; tentative D call: TRBD1 (6 bases). The CDR3 runs to 14 residues. Trimming pared 7 bases from V and 8 bases from J, leaving 20 bases between. Germline CDR1 is MNHEY and CDR2 is SMNVEV (reference sequence). CDR3 region: CASTPAPGAVGYTF. The CDR3 DNA follows: TGTGCCAGCACCCCGGCCCCGGGGGCCGTAGGCTACACCTTC.

This clonotype was detected ten times or more. The rearrangement joins TRBV12-3 or TRBV12-4 to TRBJ1-1; 11 bases are shared with TRBD1. The junction had 5 bases not matched to a gene; V was cut back by 2 bases and J by 3 bases. The CDR3 extends over 16 amino acids. CDR3 residues: CASSLPGQGAYTEAFF. The CDR3 DNA follows: TGTGCCAGCAGTTTACCAGGACAGGGGGCTTACACTGAAGCTTTCTTT.

This clonotype turned up a few times. DNA for the CDR3: TGTGCCAGCAGTTCCGGACTTGCCACTGAAGCTTTCTTT. This sequence encodes CASSSGLATEAFF. V is TRBV27 and J is TRBJ1-1; D call uncertain. From germline, CDR1 is MNHEY and CDR2 SMNVEV (reference sequence). The V and J ends lost 4 bases and 4 bases respectively, with 10 bases between them. CDR3 size: 13 residues.

This clonotype was counted at least ten times. The rearrangement links TRBV11-2 to TRBJ1-3, with a tentative D call TRBD1 (5 bases). V lost 5 bases and J 0 bases, leaving 23 bases between the germline ends. Germline CDR1 is SGHAT and CDR2 is FQNNGV. The CDR3 sequence is 19 residues long. CDR3 loop: CASSLHSPQGDRSGNTIYF. CDR3 nucleotide sequence: TGTGCCAGCAGCCTACATAGCCCGCAAGGGGACCGCTCTGGAAACACCATATATTTT.

The chain recombines TRBV9 with TRBJ1-1; the D gene is possibly TRBD1 (6 bases). The ends were cut back, 4 bases at V and 0 bases at J, with 13 bases in the middle. CDR1 is SGDLS, CDR2 YYNGEE, per germline. The CDR3 spans 15 residues. CDR3 nucleotides: TGTGCCAGCAGCCCGTGGGGGCCAATGAACACTGAAGCTTTCTTT. This gives the protein CASSPWGPMNTEAFF.

This clonotype appeared a few times. The CDR3 loop is CASRDRYFTTNYGYTF. For the CDR3, the DNA is TGTGCCAGCAGGGACAGGTATTTCACCACTAACTATGGCTACACCTTC. The V gene is TRBV6-5, the J gene TRBJ1-2; 7 bases line up with TRBD1. Unmatched junction bases numbered 10, after V lost 6 bases and J lost 0 bases. The germline V gene has CDR1 MNHEY and CDR2 SVGAGI. This CDR3 has 16 amino acids.

This clonotype has ten or more counts. The chain has TRBV7-2 and TRBJ2-1; no firm D call. The CDR3 extends over 16 amino acids. Germline V gene lookup returns CDR1 SGHTA and CDR2 FQGNSA. V was cut by 1 base and J by 0 bases, with 10 bases left in between. DNA for the CDR3: TGTGCCAGCAGCTTAGTCCCCAAGAGCTCCTACAATGAGCAGTTCTTC. Amino acid sequence: CASSLVPKSSYNEQFF.

This clonotype was counted ten times or more. This chain joins TRBV28 and TRBJ2-7, with 11 nucleotides matching TRBD2. The CDR3 extends over 17 amino acids. Germline V CDR1 and CDR2: MDHEN, SYDVKM. Trimming took 2 bases from V and 3 from J; bases not matched to a gene: 9. In DNA, the CDR3 is TGTGCCAGCAGTTTACAAGTAACTAGCGGGAGTGGCTACGAGCAGTACTTC. Translating it yields CASSLQVTSGSGYEQYF.

The chain recombines TRBV27 with TRBJ2-6; 7 bases align to TRBD1. The CDR3 is made up of 19 amino acids. Per the germline V gene, CDR1 is MNHEY and CDR2 is SMNVEV (reference sequence). The V and J ends lost 5 bases and 0 bases, in that order; junction bases with no gene match: 13. CDR3 region: CASSQLRGRPFSGANVLTF. As DNA, the CDR3 is TGTGCCAGCAGTCAATTAAGGGGGCGACCCTTCTCTGGGGCCAACGTCCTGACTTTC.

In this sample, this clonotype turned up many times. This chain uses TRBV10-3 with TRBJ2-1; 7 nucleotides agree with TRBD2. V was pared by 1 base and J by 0 bases, with 6 bases of the junction left unmatched. Per germline, CDR1 ENHRY and CDR2 SYGVKD. This CDR3 region has 17 residues. CDR3 coding DNA: TGTGCCATCAGTGAGTTGCCTAGCGGTAGCTCCTACAATGAGCAGTTCTTC. This sequence encodes CAISELPSGSSYNEQFF.

The chain recombines TRBV9 with TRBJ1-1; D possibly corresponds to TRBD1 (5 bases). This CDR3 is built from 14 residues. The germline V gene encodes CDR1 SGDLS and CDR2 YYNGEE. The ends were cut back, 6 bases at V and 0 bases at J, with 12 bases in the middle. CDR3 sequence: CASNRDSLNTEAFF. The DNA for the CDR3 is TGTGCCAGCAACCGGGACTCCCTGAACACTGAAGCTTTCTTT.